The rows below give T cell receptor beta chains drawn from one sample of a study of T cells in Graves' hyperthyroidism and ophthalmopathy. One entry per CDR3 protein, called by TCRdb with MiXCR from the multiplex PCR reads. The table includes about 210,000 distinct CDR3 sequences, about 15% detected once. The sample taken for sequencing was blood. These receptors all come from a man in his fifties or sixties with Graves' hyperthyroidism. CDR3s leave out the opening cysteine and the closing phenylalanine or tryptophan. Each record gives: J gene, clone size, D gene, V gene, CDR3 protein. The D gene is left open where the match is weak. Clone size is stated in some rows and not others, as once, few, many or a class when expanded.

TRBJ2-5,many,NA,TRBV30,AWSGENTPQETQY
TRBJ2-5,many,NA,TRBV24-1,ATSDPLGGTQY
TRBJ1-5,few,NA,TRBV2,ASSEYRAFQPQH
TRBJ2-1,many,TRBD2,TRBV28,ASSSRTIRLAGRSYNEQF
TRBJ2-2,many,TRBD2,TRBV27,ASSLTGRADGELF
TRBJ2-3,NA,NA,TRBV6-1,ASSSPKKGTDTQY
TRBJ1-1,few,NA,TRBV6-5,ASSYSNLLNTEAF
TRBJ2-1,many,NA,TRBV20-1,SASWQEYNEQF
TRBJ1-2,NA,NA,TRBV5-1,ASRDRTNYGYT
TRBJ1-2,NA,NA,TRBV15,ATSRETHYGYT
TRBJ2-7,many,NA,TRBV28,ASRPRLVVHEQY
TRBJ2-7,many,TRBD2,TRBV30,AWTSGTYSYEQY
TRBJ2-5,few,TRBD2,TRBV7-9,ASSLGRWREDFGETQY
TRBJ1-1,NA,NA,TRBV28,ASSLTPDGKEAF
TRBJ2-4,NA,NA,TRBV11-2,ASSLLGQGGNIQY
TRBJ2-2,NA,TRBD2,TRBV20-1,SARLAGEVTGELF
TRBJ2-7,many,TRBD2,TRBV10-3,ATLPSGSTGEQY
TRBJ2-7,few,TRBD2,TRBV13,ASSKLAGGTYEQY
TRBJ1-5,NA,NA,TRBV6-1,ASKKSNQPQH
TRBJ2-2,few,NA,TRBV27,ASSNKGGQLATGELF
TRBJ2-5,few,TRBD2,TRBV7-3,ASSFPTSGGSQETQY
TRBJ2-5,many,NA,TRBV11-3,ATSDSLGETQY
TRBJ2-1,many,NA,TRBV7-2,ASSLKRTTISNEQF
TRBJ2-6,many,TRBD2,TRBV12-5,ASGLALGGLAGVYSGANVLT
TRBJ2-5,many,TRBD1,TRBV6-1,ASNRDRDETQY
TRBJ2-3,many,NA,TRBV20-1,SAAPWGADTQY
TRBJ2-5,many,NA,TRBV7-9,ASSLPELQETQY
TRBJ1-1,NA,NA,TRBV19,ASSQINVGEAF
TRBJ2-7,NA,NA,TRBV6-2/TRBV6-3,ASRLSGHLLLQY
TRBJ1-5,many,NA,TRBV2,ASSVLPTQPQH
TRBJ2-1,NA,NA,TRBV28,ASRPGPSYNEQF
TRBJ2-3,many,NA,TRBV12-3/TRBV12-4,ASSEDLPDTQY
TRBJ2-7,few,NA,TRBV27,ASSTTFRGAKNEQY
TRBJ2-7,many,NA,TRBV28,ASRNPGQSYEQY
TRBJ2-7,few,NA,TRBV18,ASSPLRDPESSYEQY
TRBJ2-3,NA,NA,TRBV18,ASSPEADTQY
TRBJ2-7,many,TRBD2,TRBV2,ASLFPSGASYEQY